These 26 T cell receptor beta chains came from one sample sequenced in a study of T cell changes during pregnancy in multiple sclerosis. Assay used: immunoSEQ multiplex PCR; TCRdb lists only in-frame clones, some missing. The sample contains roughly 70,000 clones, around nine tenths of which appear only once. The specimen was peripheral blood, collected in the third trimester of pregnancy. These receptors were taken from a female donor with multiple sclerosis, enrolled in a pregnancy study.

J is TRBJ2-7 and V is TRBV6-1, with TRBD1 matching over 8 bases. Looked up from germline, CDR1 is MNHNS and CDR2 is SASEGT. There are 15 residues in the CDR3. Trimming removed 6 bases from V and 2 bases from J; junction bases left unmatched: 9. The CDR3 region has the DNA TGTGCCAGCAGCGCCTCCGGGACAGGAACCTACGAGCAGTACTTC. As protein: CASSASGTGTYEQYF.

The chain links TRBV6-4 to TRBJ2-1, with a weak D call TRBD2 (5 bases). The CDR3 has 14 amino acids. Trimming removed 7 bases from V and 3 bases from J, with 13 bases in between. Germline V gives CDR1 MRHNA, CDR2 SNTAGT. The DNA for the CDR3 is TGTGCCAGCAAAAAAGCGGAAAACTACAATGAGCAGTTCTTC. As protein: CASKKAENYNEQFF.

As for this clone: Different DNA sequences within this sample yield the same CDR3. The chain has TRBV6-5 and TRBJ2-3; TRBD2 might be the D (7 bases). This CDR3 has 15 amino acids. With 2 bases removed from V and 6 bases from J, the gap between germline ends came to 15 bases. CDR1 and CDR2 from the germline V gene are MNHEY and SVGAGI. The CDR3 DNA reads TGTGCCAGCAGTTACGGAGGGGGGGCGTATGATACGCAGTATTTT. Protein: CASSYGGGAYDTQYF.

The chain couples TRBV19 to TRBJ2-7; 11 nucleotides line up with TRBD1. Germline V gene lookup returns CDR1 LNHDA and CDR2 SQIVND (reference sequence). This CDR3 region has 15 residues. V lost 3 bases to trimming and J lost 4 bases; unmatched junction nucleotides: 5. CDR3 DNA sequence: TGTGCCAGTAGTATGGGACAGGGGGGTTTTTACGAGCAGTACTTC. This sequence encodes CASSMGQGGFYEQYF.

This sequence joins TRBV29-1 and TRBJ1-2, with 7 bases that match TRBD1. Germline-derived CDR1 and CDR2 are SQVTM and ANQGSEA. The CDR3 loop spans 13 amino acids. J was trimmed by 8 bases and V by 4 bases; bases with no gene match: 10. The CDR3 sequence: CSVAGTELEGYTF. The DNA for the CDR3 is TGCAGCGTTGCCGGGACAGAACTCGAAGGCTACACCTTC.

This clone was found a few times. This rearrangement joins TRBV18 to TRBJ2-1; 8 bases are shared with TRBD1. The CDR3 covers 14 residues. CDR1 and CDR2 from the germline V gene are KGHSH and LQKENI. Trimming at V came to 2 bases and at J to 9 bases, leaving 6 bases not matched to a gene. The CDR3 DNA reads TGTGCCAGCTCACCAACAGGGGGAGCGAGTGAGCAGTTCTTC. Protein product: CASSPTGGASEQFF.

The chain is built from TRBV7-9 and TRBJ1-1; TRBD1 might be the D (6 bases). Trimming removed 5 bases from V and 1 base from J, with 14 bases in between. Per germline, CDR1 SEHNR and CDR2 FQNEAQ (reference sequence). This CDR3 region has 15 residues. For the CDR3, the DNA is TGTGCCAGCAGCACCGGTTGGACAGCGAACACTGAAGCTTTCTTT. Residues: CASSTGWTANTEAFF.

This rearrangement joins TRBV9 to TRBJ1-1; no clear D gene. V gave up 0 bases and J gave up 4 bases, with 7 bases separating them. This CDR3 is built from 13 residues. Germline CDR1 and CDR2: SGDLS and YYNGEE. CDR3 residues: CASSVAGATEAFF. The CDR3 nucleotides are TGTGCCAGCAGCGTAGCGGGAGCCACTGAAGCTTTCTTT.

The chain is built from TRBV19 and TRBJ1-3; no clear D gene. Germline-derived CDR1 and CDR2 are LNHDA and SQIVND (reference sequence). The germline V and J ends were trimmed by 3 bases and 0 bases, with 12 bases remaining between them. The CDR3 length is 16 residues. The CDR3 here is CASSIGGDSSGNTIYF. The CDR3, as DNA: TGTGCCAGTAGTATCGGCGGAGATTCCTCTGGAAACACCATATATTTT.

The chain links TRBV25-1 to TRBJ2-6; 8 bases are a match to TRBD1. The V and J ends lost 7 bases and 2 bases, in that order; junction bases with no gene match: 7. Germline V lookup: CDR1 MGHDK, CDR2 SYGVNS. This CDR3 region has 16 residues. CDR3 region: CASKNQGAAGANVLTF. The CDR3 coding sequence is TGTGCCAGCAAGAATCAGGGGGCGGCTGGGGCCAACGTCCTGACTTTC.

This sequence joins TRBV6-6 and TRBJ2-2, with 8 nucleotides matching TRBD1. This CDR3 has 15 residues. CDR1 and CDR2 (germline): MNHNY, SVGAGI (reference sequence). V lost 6 bases, J lost 1 base, and 4 bases stayed unmatched. CDR3 DNA sequence: TGTGCCAGCAGACGCGGACAGGGGAACACCGGGGAGCTGTTTTTT. It yields the protein CASRRGQGNTGELFF.

This chain connects TRBV19 to TRBJ2-7; 8 bases agree with TRBD2. The junction had 11 bases not matched to a gene; V was cut back by 7 bases and J by 0 bases. Germline-derived CDR1 and CDR2 are LNHDA and SQIVND (reference sequence). This CDR3 spans 16 amino acids. This chain's CDR3 is CASTPGGAQSSYEQYF. The CDR3 DNA is TGTGCCAGTACCCCCGGGGGGGCCCAGAGCTCCTACGAGCAGTACTTC.

The rearrangement joins TRBV23-1 to TRBJ2-4; 8 nucleotides align to TRBD1. TRBV23-1 is annotated as an ORF whose role is uncertain. This CDR3 spans 18 amino acids. V trimming: 6 bases; J trimming: 0 bases; junction bases outside the gene matches: 13. Here the CDR3 DNA reads TGCGCCAGCAGAGCTGAGGGACAGGTGTTATTAGCCAAAAACATTCAGTACTTC. Protein: CASRAEGQVLLAKNIQYF.

This clone was seen only once. V gene TRBV6-1 combines with J gene TRBJ1-1; the match to TRBD1 covers 9 bases. V shed 0 bases and J 4 bases; nucleotides not matched to a gene: 3. Germline CDR1 reads MNHNS; CDR2 reads SASEGT. There are 15 residues in the CDR3. CDR3 in amino acids: CASSEANRGRTEAFF. DNA for the CDR3: TGTGCCAGCAGTGAAGCTAACAGGGGGCGCACTGAAGCTTTCTTT.

The chain employs TRBV29-1 and TRBJ2-7; D remains unclear. V was trimmed by 2 bases and J by 4 bases, leaving 9 bases between them. CDR1 and CDR2 (germline): SQVTM, ANQGSEA. The CDR3 is made up of 12 amino acids. The CDR3 DNA is TGCAGCGTTGAATGGGCAAATTACGAGCAGTACTTC. Translating gives CSVEWANYEQYF.

V usage is TRBV6-5 and J usage is TRBJ2-7; 10 nucleotides line up with TRBD2. The J segment lost 6 bases and the V segment lost 6 bases, leaving 5 bases of the junction unmatched. The CDR3 sequence is 13 residues long. The germline V gene has CDR1 MNHEY and CDR2 SVGAGI. DNA for the CDR3: TGTGCCAGCAGCCGGGGACTAGCGCTCGAGCAGTACTTC. It translates to CASSRGLALEQYF.

This chain joins TRBV14 and TRBJ2-6; maybe TRBD1 (6 bases). Per germline, CDR1 SGHDN and CDR2 FVKESK. With 3 bases removed from V and 0 bases from J, the gap between germline ends came to 15 bases. CDR3 length: 18 residues. The CDR3 DNA sequence: TGTGCCAGCAGCCACGGACAGCTGGCTTACTCTGGGGCCAACGTCCTGACTTTC. Its protein is CASSHGQLAYSGANVLTF. Drawing the rest from reference TRBV14 and TRBJ2-6, the complete variable domain is EAGVTQFPSHSVIEKGQTVTLRCDPISGHDNLYWYRRVMGKEIKFLLHFVKESKQDESGMPNNRFLAERTGGTYSTLKVQPAELEDSGVYFCASSHGQLAYSGANVLTFGAGSRLTVL.

The chain combines TRBV5-6 with TRBJ2-2, with 10 bases lining up with TRBD2. The CDR3 totals 18 residues. Looked up from germline, CDR1 is SGHDT and CDR2 is YYEEEE. Germline trimming cut 6 bases from V and 0 bases from J; bases unmatched to any gene: 11. CDR3 nucleotides: TGTGCCAGCAACATGTTAGCGGGGGGTTATCCGAACACCGGGGAGCTGTTTTTT. Its translation is CASNMLAGGYPNTGELFF. Complete variable domain (other parts from reference TRBV5-6 and TRBJ2-2): DAGVTQSPTHLIKTRGQQVTLRCSPKSGHDTVSWYQQALGQGPQFIFQYYEEEERQRGNFPDRFSGHQFPNYSSELNVNALLLGDSALYLCASNMLAGGYPNTGELFFGEGSRLTVL.

This CDR3 reads CAWSLRGVNFMNTEAFF. The CDR3 region has the DNA TGTGCCTGGAGTCTTCGGGGAGTGAATTTCATGAACACTGAAGCTTTCTTT. The chain employs TRBV30 and TRBJ1-1, with D unresolved. The CDR3 is made up of 17 amino acids. Per the germline V gene, CDR1 is GTSNPN and CDR2 is SVGIG (reference sequence). Trimming removed 2 bases at V and 0 bases at J, with 19 bases between. Filled out from reference TRBV30 and TRBJ1-1, the complete variable domain reads SQTIHQWPATLVQPVGSPLSLECTVEGTSNPNLYWYRQAAGRGLQLLFYSVGIGQISSEVPQNLSASRPQDRQFILSSKKLLLSDSGFYLCAWSLRGVNFMNTEAFFGQGTRLTVV.

This chain links TRBV18 with TRBJ1-3, with D unresolved. The CDR3 is made up of 16 amino acids. Germline CDR1 and CDR2: KGHSH and LQKENI. The germline V and J ends were trimmed by 8 bases and 3 bases, with 20 bases remaining between them. The CDR3 nucleotides read TGTGCCAGCCCGTCTTTACTGCCGGGGAATGGAAACACCATATATTTT. It codes for CASPSLLPGNGNTIYF.

The J gene is TRBJ2-7, the V gene TRBV5-6; TRBD2 matches at 8 bases. With V trimmed by 4 bases and J by 4 bases, 1 base remained unmatched. CDR1 is SGHDT and CDR2 is YYEEEE in the germline V gene. The CDR3 runs to 12 residues. The CDR3 DNA is TGTGCCAGCAGCCGGGGGGGTTACGAGCAGTACTTC. Its protein is CASSRGGYEQYF.

The chain combines TRBV7-2 with TRBJ1-3, with a possible D match to TRBD1 (5 bases). Germline loops: CDR1 SGHTA, CDR2 FQGNSA. The V gene lost 2 bases and the J gene lost 4 bases, with 9 bases spanning the gap. The CDR3 is made up of 14 amino acids. CDR3 in amino acids: CASSLPGNGNTIYF. The CDR3 DNA reads as TGTGCCAGCAGCTTACCAGGGAACGGAAACACCATATATTTT.

V is TRBV5-6 and J is TRBJ2-1, with D possibly being TRBD2 (6 bases). V dropped 5 bases and J dropped 4 bases, with 13 bases sitting between them. The CDR3 contains 14 residues. Germline values: CDR1 SGHDT, CDR2 YYEEEE. As DNA, the CDR3 is TGTGCCAGCAGTCGCTACGGGGGATACAATGAGCAGTTCTTC. Protein sequence: CASSRYGGYNEQFF.

The genes are TRBV11-2 and TRBJ2-2, with TRBD1 matching over 8 bases. The V and J ends lost 6 bases and 6 bases, in that order; junction bases with no gene match: 6. Per the germline V gene, CDR1 is SGHAT and CDR2 is FQNNGV. The CDR3 covers 14 residues. The CDR3 nucleotides are TGTGCCAGCAGGCAGGGGGCGTGGGCCGGGGAGCTGTTTTTT. It specifies CASRQGAWAGELFF.

The chain is built from TRBV10-3 and TRBJ2-2, with D tentatively TRBD1 (6 bases). Trimming took 9 bases from V and 7 from J, leaving 15 bases between them. CDR1 ENHRY and CDR2 SYGVKD come from the germline V gene. This CDR3 comprises 13 residues. The CDR3 here is CAIPGHEDGELFF. DNA of the CDR3: TGTGCCATTCCGGGACATGAGGACGGGGAGCTGTTTTTT.

This sequence joins TRBV18 and TRBJ1-2; 8 nucleotides align to TRBD1. The trim removed 4 bases at V and 1 base at J, leaving 5 bases unmatched. CDR1 KGHSH and CDR2 LQKENI come from the germline V gene. This CDR3 region has 15 residues. The CDR3 region has the DNA TGTGCCAGCTCACAAATGGACAGGGTTAACTATGGCTACACCTTC. It yields the protein CASSQMDRVNYGYTF. Together with reference TRBV18 and TRBJ1-2, the CDR3 gives the full variable domain: NAGVMQNPRHLVRRRGQEARLRCSPMKGHSHVYWYRQLPEEGLKFMVYLQKENIIDESGMPKERFSAEFPKEGPSILRIQQVVRGDSAAYFCASSQMDRVNYGYTFGSGTRLTVV.